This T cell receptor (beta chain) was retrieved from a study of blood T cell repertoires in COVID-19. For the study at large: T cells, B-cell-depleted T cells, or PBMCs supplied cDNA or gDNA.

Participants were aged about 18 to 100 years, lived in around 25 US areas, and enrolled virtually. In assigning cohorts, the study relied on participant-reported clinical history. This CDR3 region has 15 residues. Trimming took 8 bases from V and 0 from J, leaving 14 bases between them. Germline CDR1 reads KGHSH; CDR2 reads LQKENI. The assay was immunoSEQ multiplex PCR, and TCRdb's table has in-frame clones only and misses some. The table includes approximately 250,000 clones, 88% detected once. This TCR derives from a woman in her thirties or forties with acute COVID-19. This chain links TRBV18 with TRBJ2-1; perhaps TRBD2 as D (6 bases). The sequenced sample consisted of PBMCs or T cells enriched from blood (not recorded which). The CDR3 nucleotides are TGTGCCAGCCCTGATCCGGAGGGCTCCTACAATGAGCAGTTCTTC. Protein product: CASPDPEGSYNEQFF.